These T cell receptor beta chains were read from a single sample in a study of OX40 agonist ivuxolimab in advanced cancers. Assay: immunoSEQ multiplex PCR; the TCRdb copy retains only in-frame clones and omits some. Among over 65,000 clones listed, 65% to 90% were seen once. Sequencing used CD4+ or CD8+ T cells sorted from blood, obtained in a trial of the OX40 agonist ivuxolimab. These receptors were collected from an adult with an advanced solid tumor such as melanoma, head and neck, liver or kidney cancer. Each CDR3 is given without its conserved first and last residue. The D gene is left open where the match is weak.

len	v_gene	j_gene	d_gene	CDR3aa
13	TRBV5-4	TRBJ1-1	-	ASSLGWERNTEAF
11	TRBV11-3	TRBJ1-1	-	ASSSLRNTEAF
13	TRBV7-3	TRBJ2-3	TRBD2	ASSSSGLATDTQY
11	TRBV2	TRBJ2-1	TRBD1	ASTRDSLDEQF
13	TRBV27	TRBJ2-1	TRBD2	ASAKRSSGRNEQF
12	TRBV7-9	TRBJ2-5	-	ASSWTPIQETQY
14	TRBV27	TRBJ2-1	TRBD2	ASSSSGLAGGNEQF
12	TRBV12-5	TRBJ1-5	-	ASGFGQLNQPQH
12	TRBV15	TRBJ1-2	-	ATSRERVNYGYT
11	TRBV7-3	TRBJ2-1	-	ASSSGRYNEQF
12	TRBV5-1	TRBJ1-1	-	ASSLVGGETEAF
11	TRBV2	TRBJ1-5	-	ASSEGEDQPQH
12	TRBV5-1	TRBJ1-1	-	ASSLAIGQSEAF
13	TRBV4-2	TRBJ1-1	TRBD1	ASSQAGEGAPEAF
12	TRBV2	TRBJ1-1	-	ASSLLGAWTEAF
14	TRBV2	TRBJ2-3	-	ASGNEAGGVRDTQY
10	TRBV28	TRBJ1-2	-	ASTTDRYGYT
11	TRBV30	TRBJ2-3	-	AWSSGGLNTQY
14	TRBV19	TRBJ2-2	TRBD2	ASSIVTSGGTGELF
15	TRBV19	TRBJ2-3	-	ASSTDRETTGTDTQY
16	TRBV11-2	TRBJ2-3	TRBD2	ASSLVGLAGALTDTQY
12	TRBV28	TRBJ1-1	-	ASRPNRWGTEAF
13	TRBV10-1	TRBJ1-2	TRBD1	ASSGADRGRNGYT
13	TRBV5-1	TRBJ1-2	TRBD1	ASSPQGGGYYGYT
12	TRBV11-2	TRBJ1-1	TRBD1	ASTIRRGQAEAF
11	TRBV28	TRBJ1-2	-	ASSFQGSYGYT
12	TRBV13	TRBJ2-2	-	ASTPRGAGGELF
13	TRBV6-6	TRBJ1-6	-	ASSYSASFNSPLH
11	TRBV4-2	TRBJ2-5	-	ASSQGTWETQY
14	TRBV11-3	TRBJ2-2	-	ASSLSGGPDTGELF
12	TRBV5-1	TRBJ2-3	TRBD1	ASSPDRGKDTQY